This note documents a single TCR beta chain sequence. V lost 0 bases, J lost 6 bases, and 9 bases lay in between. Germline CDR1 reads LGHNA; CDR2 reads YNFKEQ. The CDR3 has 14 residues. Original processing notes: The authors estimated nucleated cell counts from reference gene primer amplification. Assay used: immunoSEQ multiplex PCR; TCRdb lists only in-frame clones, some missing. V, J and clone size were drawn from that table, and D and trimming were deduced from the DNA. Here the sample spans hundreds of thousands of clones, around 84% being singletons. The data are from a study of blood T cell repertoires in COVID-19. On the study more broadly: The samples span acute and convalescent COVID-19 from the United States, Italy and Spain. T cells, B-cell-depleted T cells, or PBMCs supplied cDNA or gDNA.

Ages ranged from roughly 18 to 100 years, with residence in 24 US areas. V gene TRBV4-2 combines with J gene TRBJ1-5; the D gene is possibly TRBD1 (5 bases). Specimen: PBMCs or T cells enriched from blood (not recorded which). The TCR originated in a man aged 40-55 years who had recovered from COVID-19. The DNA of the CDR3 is TGTGCCAGCAGCCAAGACGGCAGGGTTCAGCCCCAGCATTTT. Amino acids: CASSQDGRVQPQHF.